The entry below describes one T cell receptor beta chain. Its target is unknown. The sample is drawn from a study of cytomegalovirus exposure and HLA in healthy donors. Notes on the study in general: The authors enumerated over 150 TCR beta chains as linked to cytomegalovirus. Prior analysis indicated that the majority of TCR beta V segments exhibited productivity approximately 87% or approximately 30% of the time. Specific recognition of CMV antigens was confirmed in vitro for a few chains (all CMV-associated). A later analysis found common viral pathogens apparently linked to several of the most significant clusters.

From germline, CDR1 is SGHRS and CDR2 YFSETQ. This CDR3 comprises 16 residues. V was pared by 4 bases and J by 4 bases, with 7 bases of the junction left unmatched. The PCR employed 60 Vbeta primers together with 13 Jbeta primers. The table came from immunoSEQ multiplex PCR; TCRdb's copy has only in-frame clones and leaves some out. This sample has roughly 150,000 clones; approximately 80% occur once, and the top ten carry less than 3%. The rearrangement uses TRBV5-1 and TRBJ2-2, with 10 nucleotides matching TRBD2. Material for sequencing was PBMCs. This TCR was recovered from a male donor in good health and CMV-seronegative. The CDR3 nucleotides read TGCGCCAGCAGCAAGACGCGACTAGCGGGCACCGGGGAGCTGTTTTTT. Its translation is CASSKTRLAGTGELFF. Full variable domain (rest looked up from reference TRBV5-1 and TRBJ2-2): KAGVTQTPRYLIKTRGQQVTLSCSPISGHRSVSWYQQTPGQGLQFLFEYFSETQRNKGNFPGRFSGRQFSNSRSEMNVSTLELGDSALYLCASSKTRLAGTGELFFGEGSRLTVL.